These T cell receptor beta chains were read from a single sample in a study of naive and memory T cell subsets. TCRdb reprocessed the UMI-ligation and nested PCR reads with MiXCR, giving one entry per CDR3 protein. The data show approximately 150,000 distinct CDR3 sequences, approximately 24% seen once. The sequencing sample was made of naive CD4+ T cells from blood. These receptor sequences come from a human donor in good health. CDR3s include the opening cysteine and the closing phenylalanine or tryptophan.

v_gene	j_gene	CDR3aa
TRBV28	TRBJ2-2	CASFRGTNTGELFF
TRBV29-1	TRBJ2-3	CSVEFDSRDTQYF
TRBV5-1	TRBJ2-1	CASSFVGLAGAYNEQFF
TRBV6-4	TRBJ2-1	CASSAPGGRQFF
TRBV29-1	TRBJ1-1	CSVTRGDEAFF
TRBV20-1	TRBJ2-1	CSARGLASGRGYEQFF
TRBV30	TRBJ2-7	CAWSPQYEQYF
TRBV11-2	TRBJ1-5	CASSLGQRDQPQHF
TRBV12-3/TRBV12-4	TRBJ2-7	CASSSGAAQADEQYF
TRBV28	TRBJ2-4	CASSSTENIQYF
TRBV29-1	TRBJ2-1	CSVGPGGGEQFF
TRBV12-5	TRBJ2-1	CASGLISSGEQFF
TRBV12-3/TRBV12-4	TRBJ2-2	CASSLGLAGGMNTGELFF
TRBV29-1	TRBJ2-1	CSSRVYNEQFF
TRBV20-1	TRBJ2-4	CSARDASARGDIQYF
TRBV15	TRBJ2-1	CATFSARTSGKLYEQFF
TRBV28	TRBJ2-7	CASRGYREGEQYF
TRBV28	TRBJ2-7	CASSTQGDTYEQYF
TRBV6-6	TRBJ1-2	CASRDWQANYGYTF
TRBV20-1	TRBJ1-5	CSARPRPRQPQHF
TRBV4-1	TRBJ2-3	CASSLTSGRAWRDTDTQYF
TRBV29-1	TRBJ2-7	CSVVTGTYEQYF
TRBV29-1	TRBJ1-2	CSVAGLHRDYGYTF
TRBV7-2	TRBJ1-2	CASSLDRVNYGYTF
TRBV2	TRBJ2-3	CASSLGQGRVTDTQYF
TRBV29-1	TRBJ2-5	CSAPQVRETQYF
TRBV15	TRBJ2-3	CATSREGLTADTQYF
TRBV28	TRBJ2-7	CASSSPRGEQYF
TRBV9	TRBJ2-1	CASSQLAFYNEQFF